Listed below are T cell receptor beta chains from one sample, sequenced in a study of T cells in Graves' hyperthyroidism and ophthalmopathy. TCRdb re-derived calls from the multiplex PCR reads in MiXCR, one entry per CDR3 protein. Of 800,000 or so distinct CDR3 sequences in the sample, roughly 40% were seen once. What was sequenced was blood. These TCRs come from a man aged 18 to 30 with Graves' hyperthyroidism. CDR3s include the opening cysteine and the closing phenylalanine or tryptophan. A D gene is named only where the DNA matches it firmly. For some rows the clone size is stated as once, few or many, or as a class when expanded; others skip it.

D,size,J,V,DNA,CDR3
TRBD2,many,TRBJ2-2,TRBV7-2,TGTGCCAGCAGCTTCACTAGCGGGAGGGCCGCCGGGGAGCTGTTTTTT,CASSFTSGRAAGELFF
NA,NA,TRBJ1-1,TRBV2,TGTGCCAGCAGGAAGGGGGGGGGGTCGGGGATAGCCTTT,CASRKGGGSGIAF
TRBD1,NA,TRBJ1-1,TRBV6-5,TGTGCCAGCACCCCCCGGGGGCAGGGGGCAGGGAAAGCTTTCTTT,CASTPRGQGAGKAFF
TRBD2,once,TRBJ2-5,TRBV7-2,TGTGCCAGCGACCCGGGGGGACTAGCGGGAGAGACCCAGTACTTC,CASDPGGLAGETQYF
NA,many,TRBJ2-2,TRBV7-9,TGTGCCAGCATCCCGGGACTCCAACACACCGGGGAGCTGTTTTTT,CASIPGLQHTGELFF
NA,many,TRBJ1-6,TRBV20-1,TGCAGTGCTAGCCCCAGGGTCGCCTATAATTCACCCCTCCACTTT,CSASPRVAYNSPLHF
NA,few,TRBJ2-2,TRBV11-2,TGTGCCAGCACCCCGGCCCCCGGGGAGCTGTTTTTT,CASTPAPGELFF
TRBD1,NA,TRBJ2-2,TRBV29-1,TGTGCCACCCAAGAGGGACAGCGAACCGGGGAGCTGTTTTTT,CATQEGQRTGELFF
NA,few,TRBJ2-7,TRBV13,TGTGCCAGCAGCCCCCGGTCTACGGGCGAGCAGTACTTC,CASSPRSTGEQYF
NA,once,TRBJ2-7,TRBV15,TGTGCCACCAGCAGAGTGAGTGCCGGGAACGAGCAGTACTTC,CATSRVSAGNEQYF
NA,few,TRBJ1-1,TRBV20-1,TGCAGCCCGGTGTGGGGCATTGAAGCTTTCTTT,CSPVWGIEAFF
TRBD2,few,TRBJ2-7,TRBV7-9,TGTGCCAGCAGCAAAGCGGCTAGCGGGTCTGTCTACGAGCAGTACTTC,CASSKAASGSVYEQYF
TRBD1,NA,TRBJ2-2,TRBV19,TGTGCCAGTAGTATATTCACGACAGGGACCGGGGAGCTGTTTTTT,CASSIFTTGTGELFF
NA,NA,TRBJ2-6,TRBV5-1,TGCGCCAGCAGCGACGATACAGGGGAGGGCAACGTCCTGACTTTC,CASSDDTGEGNVLTF
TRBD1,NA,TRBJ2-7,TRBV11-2,TGTGCCAGCAGCCCCCACCTTTTAGGACAGGGAACCTACGAGCAGTACTTC,CASSPHLLGQGTYEQYF
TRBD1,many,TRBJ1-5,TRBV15,TGTGCCACCAGCAGGGGACAGGGAGATCAGCCCCAGCATTTT,CATSRGQGDQPQHF
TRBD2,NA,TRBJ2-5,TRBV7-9,TGTACCAGCAGCATTCAGCGGGAGTACGAGACCCAGTACTTC,CTSSIQREYETQYF
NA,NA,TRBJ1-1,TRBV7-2,TGTGCCAGCAGCGACGGGATTATGAACACTGAAGCTTTCTTT,CASSDGIMNTEAFF
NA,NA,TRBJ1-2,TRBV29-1,TGCAGCGTTGGATACAGGGACACCGACCTGTATGGCTACACCTTC,CSVGYRDTDLYGYTF
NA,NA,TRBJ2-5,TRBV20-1,TGCAGTGCTAGCCCGTCTCACAGGCCACAAGAGACCCAGTACTTC,CSASPSHRPQETQYF
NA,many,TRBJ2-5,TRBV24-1,TGTGCCACCGCTGAGGCCGGCGGAGAGACCCAGTACTTC,CATAEAGGETQYF
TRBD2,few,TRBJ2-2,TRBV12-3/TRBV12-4,TGTGCCAGCAGTCCGGGAGGGGCTGGCGGGGAGCTGTTTTTT,CASSPGGAGGELFF
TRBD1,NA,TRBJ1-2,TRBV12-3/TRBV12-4,TGTGCCAGCAGTTTAGCGCTAAAGGGGGCGAACGGCTACACCTTC,CASSLALKGANGYTF
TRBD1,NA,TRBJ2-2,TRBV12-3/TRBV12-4,TGTGCCAGCAGGATGACAGGGGTCGACACCGGGGAGCTGTTTTTT,CASRMTGVDTGELFF
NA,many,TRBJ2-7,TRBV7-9,TGTGCCAGCAGCCAGGACAGTTCCGAGCAGTACTTC,CASSQDSSEQYF
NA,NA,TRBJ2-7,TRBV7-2,TGTGCCAGCAGTGAAGAGTGGGGCCTTCTCGACGAGCAGTACTTC,CASSEEWGLLDEQYF
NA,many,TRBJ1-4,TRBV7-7,TGTGCTAGCAGCATGGGACGGAACGAAAAACTGTTTTTT,CASSMGRNEKLFF
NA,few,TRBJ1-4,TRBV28,TGTGCCAGCACCGGACAGACCTTTGCAACTAATGAAAAACTGTTTTTT,CASTGQTFATNEKLFF
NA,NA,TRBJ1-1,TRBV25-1,TGTGCCACCGCGGAGGAGACTGAAGCTTTCTTT,CATAEETEAFF